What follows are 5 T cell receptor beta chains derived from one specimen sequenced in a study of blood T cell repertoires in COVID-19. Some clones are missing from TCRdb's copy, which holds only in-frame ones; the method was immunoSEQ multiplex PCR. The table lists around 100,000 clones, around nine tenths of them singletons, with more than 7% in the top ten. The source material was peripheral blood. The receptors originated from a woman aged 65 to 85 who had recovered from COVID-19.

CDR3 sequence: CASRSGGANNEQFF. Here the CDR3 DNA reads TGTGCCAGCAGAAGCGGGGGGGCAAACAATGAGCAGTTCTTC. The V call is TRBV28, the J call TRBJ2-1; 10 bases agree with TRBD2. V lost 6 bases and J lost 5; bases outside the gene matches: 4. This CDR3 is 14 amino acids long. Germline V gives CDR1 MDHEN, CDR2 SYDVKM.

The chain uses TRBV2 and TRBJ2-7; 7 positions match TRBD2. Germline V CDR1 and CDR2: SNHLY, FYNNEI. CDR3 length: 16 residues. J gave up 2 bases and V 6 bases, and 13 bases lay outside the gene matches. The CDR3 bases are TGTGCCAGCAGAGGGAGGGGTGGCGGGAGTGCCTACGAGCAGTACTTC. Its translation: CASRGRGGGSAYEQYF.

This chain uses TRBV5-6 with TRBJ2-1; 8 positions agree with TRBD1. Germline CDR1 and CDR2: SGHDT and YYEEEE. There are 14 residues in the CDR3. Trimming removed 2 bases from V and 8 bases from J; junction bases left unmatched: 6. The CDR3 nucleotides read TGTGCCAGCAGCTTATTCGGACAGGGCTATGAGCAGTTCTTC. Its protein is CASSLFGQGYEQFF. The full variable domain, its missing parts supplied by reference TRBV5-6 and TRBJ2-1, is DAGVTQSPTHLIKTRGQQVTLRCSPKSGHDTVSWYQQALGQGPQFIFQYYEEEERQRGNFPDRFSGHQFPNYSSELNVNALLLGDSALYLCASSLFGQGYEQFFGPGTRLTVL.

The CDR3 is CASSLGGSGPFTGELFF. The CDR3 DNA follows: TGTGCCAGCAGCTTAGGAGGGTCAGGTCCTTTTACCGGGGAGCTGTTTTTT. The genes are TRBV7-6 and TRBJ2-2; D may be TRBD2 (5 bases). The CDR3 is made up of 17 amino acids. Germline assignment: CDR1 SGHVS and CDR2 FNYEAQ. V lost 1 base and J lost 5, with 17 bases in between.

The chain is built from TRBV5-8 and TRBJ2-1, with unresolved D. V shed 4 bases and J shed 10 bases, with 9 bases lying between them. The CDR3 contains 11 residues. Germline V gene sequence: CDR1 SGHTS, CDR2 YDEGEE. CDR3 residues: CASSHTGEQFF. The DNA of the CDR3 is TGTGCCAGCAGCCACACCGGGGAGCAGTTCTTC.